This TCR beta chain was observed in a study of blood T cell repertoires in COVID-19. Across the study: PBMCs, B-cell-depleted T cells, or T cells provided the cDNA or gDNA that made up the material.

Cohorts were determined from participant-reported clinical history. Two negative PCRs, clearance, or symptom resolution characterized the recovered Cohort 3 donors. The length of the CDR3 is 14 residues. Germline V CDR1 and CDR2: LNHDA, SQIVND (reference sequence). Trimming took 6 bases from V and 3 from J, leaving 14 bases between them. Profiling relied on immunoSEQ multiplex PCR, and the TCRdb table lists in-frame clones only, not all of them. Of around 300,000 clones in the sample, around nine tenths were seen once. Material for sequencing was PBMCs or T cells enriched from blood (not recorded which). V gene TRBV19 combines with J gene TRBJ1-2, with a weak D call TRBD1 (6 bases). The receptor was derived from a woman aged 55-70 years who had recovered from COVID-19. The CDR3 is CASRGGGLDYGYTF. As DNA, the CDR3 is TGTGCCAGTAGGGGAGGGGGGTTAGACTATGGCTACACCTTC.